These T cell receptor beta chains were read from a single sample in a study of PD-1 blockade in classical Hodgkin lymphoma. Clones were read by immunoSEQ multiplex PCR, and TCRdb kept only the in-frame ones, dropping some. This sample has 45,000 to 55,000 clones, with more than 65% found just once. The sequencing used peripheral blood mononuclear cells (PBMCs), collected at baseline. All receptors derive from a human donor with classical Hodgkin lymphoma. Each CDR3 is given without its conserved first and last residue. D genes are given only for firm matches.

D	V	J	CDR3
TRBD2	TRBV19	TRBJ2-1	ASSIDRLAGPYNEQF
.	TRBV11-2	TRBJ1-2	ASSRQGGNYGYT
.	TRBV11-2	TRBJ2-2	ASRLNTGELF
TRBD2	TRBV4-1	TRBJ2-1	ASSQVIAGVLMQSEQF
.	TRBV27	TRBJ1-1	ASSLSPTANTEAF
.	TRBV7-8	TRBJ2-5	ASSRWKAERETQY
TRBD1	TRBV10-3	TRBJ2-1	AASGGTGSYNEQF
.	TRBV7-6	TRBJ1-1	ASSSNLAGGTEAF
.	TRBV7-2	TRBJ1-2	ASSDGLQTTYGYT
.	TRBV4-3	TRBJ2-1	ASSQFTGPDEQF
.	TRBV29-1	TRBJ2-3	SVARGGTDTQY
.	TRBV30	TRBJ2-2	AWSVPGTGELF
.	TRBV29-1	TRBJ1-1	SVGRTLDGEAF
.	TRBV6-6	TRBJ1-4	ASSRGDSEKLF
.	TRBV11-2	TRBJ2-7	ASSSMPGDEQY
.	TRBV2	TRBJ1-1	ASSVRGDTEAF
.	TRBV19	TRBJ1-5	ASSIEVRNQPQH
.	TRBV19	TRBJ2-7	ASSWRDRRYEQY
.	TRBV7-9	TRBJ2-7	ASSLPGGGSEQY
.	TRBV25-1	TRBJ1-1	ASSEVQGPPSNTEAF
.	TRBV7-2	TRBJ1-1	ASSFLNTEAF
.	TRBV11-2	TRBJ2-6	ASSLFYETLGANVLT
.	TRBV7-8	TRBJ2-1	ASSWYNEQF
.	TRBV7-9	TRBJ1-1	ASSFAGEAF
TRBD1	TRBV18	TRBJ1-5	ASSRTGGDQPQH
TRBD2	TRBV11-3	TRBJ2-7	ASSLDRREDRPSDEQY
.	TRBV10-1	TRBJ1-5	ASSESYGSTQH
TRBD1	TRBV6-5	TRBJ1-3	ASSSPPDRATYTIY
TRBD2	TRBV14	TRBJ2-7	ASSPQTSDSYEQY
TRBD1	TRBV30	TRBJ1-4	AGGRDSHKLF
.	TRBV9	TRBJ2-3	ASSVGRDRSTDTQY
.	TRBV25-1	TRBJ2-1	ASSGSGTAYNEQF
.	TRBV27	TRBJ1-1	ASSFARTTEAF
TRBD1	TRBV30	TRBJ1-4	AWSVSDRGELF
.	TRBV27	TRBJ2-1	ASSLWGEQF
.	TRBV7-2	TRBJ2-5	ASSFSGTSGETQY
TRBD2	TRBV7-2	TRBJ2-1	ASSWTSGRYNEQF
.	TRBV4-3	TRBJ1-5	ASSQYSGLNQPQH
.	TRBV7-9	TRBJ2-3	ASSPSGTPVGTQY
TRBD1	TRBV4-3	TRBJ2-1	ASRSRDRGDNEQF
TRBD1	TRBV10-3	TRBJ1-4	AISDRDSNEKLF
.	TRBV6-4	TRBJ1-5	ASSVEDQPQH
TRBD1	TRBV30	TRBJ1-5	AWSQGDQPQH
TRBD1	TRBV4-2	TRBJ1-2	ASSQDGGTVYGYT
.	TRBV30	TRBJ1-1	AWRPPDTNTEAF
TRBD1	TRBV29-1	TRBJ2-3	SSPGQRDTDTQY
TRBD1	TRBV6-6	TRBJ1-5	ASSLQGLKPQH
TRBD1	TRBV9	TRBJ1-2	ASSVGGTGAKYGYT
.	TRBV9	TRBJ1-3	ASSVALTGDHSGNTIY